The present entry profiles one TCR beta chain with its context. Its matching antigen is unknown. This entry comes from a study of post-analysis software for immune sequencing data. TCR beta cDNA libraries included unique molecular identifiers. TCRdb reanalysed the PCR reads using MiXCR and keeps one entry per CDR3 protein. The sample gives about 540,000 distinct CDR3 sequences, around 31% of which show up once; about 5.6% is in the top ten. Study-level points and caveats: In patients, TRBV5-6, TRBV5-1 and TRBV20-1 belonged to several TRBV segments found more frequently than in controls.

Trimming shortened V by 0 bases and J by 4 bases, and 6 bases separated the two germline ends. The germline gives CDR1 ENHRY, CDR2 SYGVKD. The CDR3 sequence is 13 residues long. The sequenced material came from blood. This rearrangement joins TRBV10-3 to TRBJ1-2; no definite D call. This TCR came from a girl aged 2 to 17 with multiple sclerosis. The CDR3: CAISESAGYGYTF. CDR3 sequence (DNA): TGTGCCATCAGTGAGTCGGCGGGCTATGGCTACACCTTC.